This T cell receptor beta chain was sequenced during a study of T cells in Graves' hyperthyroidism and ophthalmopathy. General study points: Blood also carried most thyroid clonotypes expanded above 0.001. The model foresaw ophthalmopathy a median roughly 6 months prior to onset. Ophthalmopathy was separated from stable hyperthyroidism by a 13 V-J model.

This CDR3 comprises 14 residues. Trimming removed 6 bases from V and 1 base from J; junction bases left unmatched: 5. Germline V gene data show CDR1 as ENHRY and CDR2 as SYGVKD. Each diagnosis was grounded in clinical symptoms, serum thyroxine and TRAb, thyroid ultrasound, and orbital computed tomography. Researchers took RNA transcripts and amplified the TCR beta CDR3 regions from them. HTBI primers were employed in a first-round RT-PCR of the TCR CDR3. A single record per CDR3 protein comes from TCRdb applying MiXCR to the multiplex PCR reads. This sample has hundreds of thousands of distinct CDR3 sequences, with 45% found just once. In this sample, this clonotype turned up a few times. Its antigen is not known.

The rearrangement links TRBV10-3 to TRBJ1-1; 7 bases match TRBD1. Sequences were obtained from peripheral blood or thyroid tissue (not recorded which). The source is an adult man with Graves' disease, either hyperthyroidism or ophthalmopathy (not recorded which). CDR3 sequence reads: CAISFDRANTEAFF. The CDR3, as DNA: TGTGCCATCAGCTTTGACAGGGCGAACACTGAAGCTTTCTTT.